A single TCR beta chain is shown here with its context. In this sample, this clonotype turned up once. The antigen this receptor binds is unknown. Within one base of it there is no much larger clone, and no base qualities were kept. A single read constitutes weak evidence. CD4+CD45RO+CD25- cells were isolated as memory CD4+ T cells. Tregs, naive and memory CD4+ T cells from tumor, blood and ipsilateral draining lymph nodes of about five breast cancer patients underwent full-length TCR alpha and beta sequencing. Tumor tissue and lymph nodes obtained from ipsilateral axillary dissection were perfused with PBS, minced and then digested with collagenase I and hyaluronidase. Ficoll density gradient centrifugation was used to isolate mononuclear cells from lymph nodes or from about 50 ml of peripheral blood. A purity exceeding 90% was confirmed by FACS for the sorted cell populations. Amplification of full-length TCR variable regions was done by 5' RACE PCR using constant-region reverse primers, and this step was followed by semi-nested PCR with Nested Universal Primer A. The ReliaPrep RNA Cell Miniprep System was used to extract total RNA, which was then reverse transcribed into 5'RACE-ready cDNA with the SMARTer RACE 5'/3' Kit. Full-length TCR alpha and beta libraries were barcoded with multiplex adaptors and sequenced on an Illumina MiSeq. As for the original processing: Sequencing data were pooled across the five patients for each of nine subset-tissue groups and compared by unsupervised clustering of TCR gene usage. The Morisita-Horn index, with shared sequences weighted by their contribution to each repertoire, was used to calculate repertoire similarity. Using fastp at Q25 and MiXCR, TCRdb reprocessed the public reads and kept productive beta chains. Rows matching on CDR3 protein sequence are summarized as one entry with the most common DNA and genes. TCRdb's processing, not the study's, gives the V and J calls here. The sample includes roughly 44,000 distinct CDR3 sequences, with less than 35% observed a single time. The ten largest clones capture about 3.7% of the sample.

V drops 0 bases and J drops 9 bases, leaving 13 bases in between. From the cysteine through the phenylalanine, the CDR3 covers 15 amino acids. CDR3 DNA is the only sequence kept; it has 45 bases, read in frame from the first base. The CDR1 and CDR2 encoded by the germline V gene (reference sequence) are SGHNT and YYREEE. These data are taken from a study (dated by TCRdb to between 2014 and 2017). For context, the study as a whole: The study set out to test whether tumor-infiltrating Tregs in breast cancer get recruited from blood Tregs or are instead converted in situ from other CD4+ T cell subsets. The study at large found these results: The greatest overlap of tumor-infiltrating Treg TCR alpha and beta sequences was observed with tumor naive CD4+ T cells, followed by blood naive CD4+ T cells. In terms of TCR gene usage, tumor memory CD4+ T cells clustered together with blood and lymph node memory CD4+ cells, as well as with lymph node naive CD4+ cells. Validation in the larger cohort was restricted to a single TCR beta V-J rearrangement rather than whole repertoires.

The sequence was collected from a female donor with breast cancer. The chain couples TRBV5-4 to TRBJ1-6, and perhaps TRBD1 as D gene, on 6 matching bases. Sequencing used memory CD4+ T cells sorted from a lymph node. The intended sense of this specimen's cell subset or site label: memory CD4+ T cells, CD4+CD45RO+CD25-. In nucleotides, the sequence is TGTGCCAGCAGCTTGGCCGCAGGGGATAGTTCACCCCTCCACTTT. Translated, this is CASSLAAGDSSPLHF.